A selection of T cell receptor beta chains follows, all from one sample in a study of shared clonotypes between healthy human individuals. Some clones are missing from TCRdb's copy, which holds only in-frame ones; the method was immunoSEQ multiplex PCR. The table records hundreds of thousands of clones, about 95% of them present only once. What was sequenced was naive CD8+ T cells sorted from blood. The receptors derive from a woman aged 25-40 years in good health. CDR3s include the opening cysteine and the closing phenylalanine or tryptophan. The order of the fields is clone size, V gene, D gene, J gene, CDR3 DNA, CDR3 protein. The D gene is left open where the match is weak. Size is omitted from some rows. Given values are once, few, many or a class for expanded clones.

once	TRBV6-5	TRBD1	TRBJ2-5	TGTGCCAGCAGCCGAAGACAGGGACAAGAGACCCAGTACTTC	CASSRRQGQETQYF
few	TRBV28	-	TRBJ2-7	TGTGCCAGCAGCGTTAGCGTTTACGAGCAGTACTTC	CASSVSVYEQYF
-	TRBV28	TRBD1	TRBJ1-5	TGTGCCAGCAGTGACATATCGCCCGGGACAGGGGGCAATCAGCCCCAGCATTTT	CASSDISPGTGGNQPQHF
-	TRBV13	TRBD2	TRBJ2-1	TGTGCCAGCAGCTCGCCCGGGACTAGCGGGTACAATGAGCAGTTCTTC	CASSSPGTSGYNEQFF
-	TRBV7-2	-	TRBJ2-1	TGTGCCAGCAGCCCCCTTGGTATCTGGGGGAATGAGCAGTTCTTC	CASSPLGIWGNEQFF
-	TRBV25-1	-	TRBJ1-1	TGTGCCAGCACGCGGGATCTGAACACTGAAGCTTTCTTT	CASTRDLNTEAFF
-	TRBV28	TRBD1	TRBJ2-7	TGTGCCAGCAGGATCCGGGACAGGGGATACGAGCAGTACTTC	CASRIRDRGYEQYF
-	TRBV27	-	TRBJ1-1	TGTGCCAGCAGTTTAAACCCCAGTGGGGAATCTCTGGCTGAAGCTTTCTTT	CASSLNPSGESLAEAFF
-	TRBV11-2	-	TRBJ2-7	TGTGCCAGCAGCTTAGGGTTAGGGGGGTACGAGCAGTACTTC	CASSLGLGGYEQYF
-	TRBV5-6	-	TRBJ2-7	TGTGCCAGCAGCTTGGTCGACAGATCCTACGAGCAGTACTTC	CASSLVDRSYEQYF
-	TRBV18	TRBD1	TRBJ2-7	TGTGCCAGCTCGCTAGCAGGGGGAAGGGACGAGCAGTACTTC	CASSLAGGRDEQYF
-	TRBV6-1	TRBD1	TRBJ2-7	TGTGCCAGCAGTGAAGGCAGGACAGGGAGCGAGCAGTACTTC	CASSEGRTGSEQYF
-	TRBV28	-	TRBJ2-7	TGTGCCAGCGGGAGGGGGGCCTACGAGCAGTACTTC	CASGRGAYEQYF
once	TRBV30	TRBD1	TRBJ2-1	TGTGCCTCAGGGGGCAGGGTAACCAATGAGCAGTTCTTC	CASGGRVTNEQFF
-	TRBV11-3	TRBD1	TRBJ1-1	TGTGCCAGCAGCGGTCAGGGGGGCTCTGAAGCTTTCTTT	CASSGQGGSEAFF
-	TRBV27	TRBD1	TRBJ2-7	TGTGCCAGCAGTCAGACTCCAGGGGGCGAGCAGTACTTC	CASSQTPGGEQYF
-	TRBV4-1	-	TRBJ1-1	TGCGCCAGCAGCCAAGAAAGCCGGGGGGGCCCTGAAGCTTTCTTT	CASSQESRGGPEAFF
-	TRBV27	-	TRBJ2-6	TGTGCCAGCAGTTTTGGAGGGTATGGGGCCAACGTCCTGACTTTC	CASSFGGYGANVLTF
-	TRBV2	-	TRBJ2-7	TGTGCCAGCAGCGGCTACGAGCAGTACTTC	CASSGYEQYF
-	TRBV11-2	TRBD2	TRBJ2-5	TGTGCCAGCAGCTTAGGTCTAGCGGGCCCCCCTAGGGAGACCCAGTACTTC	CASSLGLAGPPRETQYF
once	TRBV15	-	TRBJ2-7	TGTGCCACCAGCAGGGCCTCCGGAGACGAGCAGTACTTC	CATSRASGDEQYF
-	TRBV13	TRBD1	TRBJ2-1	TGTGCCAGCAGCTTAGGCCCGGGACAGGGGTTCTACAATGAGCAGTTCTTC	CASSLGPGQGFYNEQFF
-	TRBV7-9	-	TRBJ2-7	TGTGCCAGCAGTCAACAGGCGCTTCCCTACGAGCAGTACTTC	CASSQQALPYEQYF
-	TRBV14	TRBD2	TRBJ2-7	TGTGCCAGCAGCCACAACGGACTAGCGGGGACCTACGAGCAGTACTTC	CASSHNGLAGTYEQYF
-	TRBV2	-	TRBJ1-1	TGTGCCAGCAGTGAGGGCGGAGCTTCCATGAACACTGAAGCTTTCTTT	CASSEGGASMNTEAFF
-	TRBV27	TRBD2	TRBJ2-2	TGTGCCAGCAGTCCGGGGGGGGCCACCGGGGAGCTGTTTTTT	CASSPGGATGELFF
-	TRBV28	-	TRBJ2-5	TGTGCCAGCAGTTTAGCAGGGGACGGGCTAATGGTCGGTGGCCAGTACTTC	CASSLAGDGLMVGGQYF
once	TRBV28	-	TRBJ1-4	TGTGCCACTTCGTCGGTGGGAGGAATTAATGAAAAACTGTTTTTT	CATSSVGGINEKLFF
-	TRBV5-4	-	TRBJ1-1	TGTGCCAGCAGAATCAGAGGGTCGACTGAAGCTTTCTTT	CASRIRGSTEAFF
-	TRBV19	-	TRBJ1-1	TGTGCCAGTAGTCTGGGGCTCGTCACTGAAGCTTTCTTT	CASSLGLVTEAFF
-	TRBV7-9	TRBD2	TRBJ2-5	TGTGCCAGCAGCTTAGCCACTAGCGGGAGTGGTGAGCAGTACTTC	CASSLATSGSGEQYF
-	TRBV11-2	-	TRBJ2-1	TGTGCCAGCAGCTTAAGGGGCTCCTACAATGAGCAGTTCTTC	CASSLRGSYNEQFF
-	TRBV7-9	TRBD2	TRBJ2-7	TGTGCCAGCAGCTTAGCAGCGGGAGAAGATATGAAATACGAGCAGTACTTC	CASSLAAGEDMKYEQYF
-	TRBV5-1	TRBD2	TRBJ2-2	TGCGCCAGCAGCTTACCGCCGGGAGCGGGAGAACCCGGGGAGCTGTTTTTT	CASSLPPGAGEPGELFF
-	TRBV27	-	TRBJ2-3	TGTGCCAGCAGTTTATCGCCCGGGACACTTAGCACAGATACGCAGTATTTT	CASSLSPGTLSTDTQYF
once	TRBV29-1	-	TRBJ1-1	TGCAGCGTTGGGACGCCCATGGGCACTGAAGCTTTCTTT	CSVGTPMGTEAFF
-	TRBV5-1	-	TRBJ2-5	TGCGCCAGCAGCGGGCCCCCGGGCGGCGTGCGGGAGACCCAGTACTTC	CASSGPPGGVRETQYF
-	TRBV7-2	-	TRBJ1-5	TGTGCCAGCAGCTTCCTGGGGCTTAATCAGCCCCAGCATTTT	CASSFLGLNQPQHF
once	TRBV6-5	-	TRBJ2-2	TGTGCCAGCAGTTACTCGAAATCTAGCACCGGGGAGCTGTTTTTT	CASSYSKSSTGELFF
-	TRBV6-5	-	TRBJ2-5	TGTGCCAGCAGTTACTCGATGGAGGGGCAAGAGACCCAGTACTTC	CASSYSMEGQETQYF
once	TRBV5-6	TRBD1	TRBJ2-3	TGTGCCAGCAGCGTTGACTTCGACAGGGCGAGCACAGATACGCAGTATTTT	CASSVDFDRASTDTQYF
-	TRBV2	-	TRBJ1-1	TGTGCCAGCAGTGAAGTAGGGGCCTTGAACACTGAAGCTTTCTTT	CASSEVGALNTEAFF
once	TRBV27	TRBD1	TRBJ2-1	TGTGCCAGCAGTCGAAGGTTAGGAGGGACAGGGAACAATGAGCAGTTCTTC	CASSRRLGGTGNNEQFF
-	TRBV6-1	-	TRBJ2-7	TGTGCCAGCAGTGCTGTACGCTACGAGCAGTACTTC	CASSAVRYEQYF
-	TRBV27	TRBD1	TRBJ2-7	TGTGCCAGCAGTTGGGCGACAGGGTATCACGACGAGCAGTACTTC	CASSWATGYHDEQYF